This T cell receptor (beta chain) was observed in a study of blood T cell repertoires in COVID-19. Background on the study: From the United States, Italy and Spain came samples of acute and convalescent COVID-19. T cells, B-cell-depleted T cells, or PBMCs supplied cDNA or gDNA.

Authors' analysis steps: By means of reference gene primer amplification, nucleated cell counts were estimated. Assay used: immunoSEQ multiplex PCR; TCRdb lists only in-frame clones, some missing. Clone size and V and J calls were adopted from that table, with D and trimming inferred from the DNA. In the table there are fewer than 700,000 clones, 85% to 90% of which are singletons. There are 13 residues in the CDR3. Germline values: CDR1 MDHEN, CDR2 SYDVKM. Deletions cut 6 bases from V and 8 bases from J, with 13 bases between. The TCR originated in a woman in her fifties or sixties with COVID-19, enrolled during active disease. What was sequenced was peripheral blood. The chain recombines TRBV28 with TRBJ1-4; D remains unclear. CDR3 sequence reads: CASRRPGREKLFF. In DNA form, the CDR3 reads TGTGCCAGCAGAAGACCCGGGAGGGAAAAACTGTTTTTT.